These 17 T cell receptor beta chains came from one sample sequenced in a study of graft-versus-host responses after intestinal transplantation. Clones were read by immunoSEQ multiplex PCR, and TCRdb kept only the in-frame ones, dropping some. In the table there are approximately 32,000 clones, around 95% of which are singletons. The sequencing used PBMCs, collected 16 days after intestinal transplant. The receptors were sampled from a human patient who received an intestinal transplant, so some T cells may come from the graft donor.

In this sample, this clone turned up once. The DNA for the CDR3 is TGCGCCAGCAGCTTGAGGACACCTGAGATGGATGAGCAGTTCTTC. Translated: CASSLRTPEMDEQFF. The chain combines TRBV5-1 with TRBJ2-1, with D maybe TRBD1 (5 bases). The ends were cut back, 1 base at V and 8 bases at J, with 16 bases in the middle. The CDR3 totals 15 residues. Per germline, CDR1 SGHRS and CDR2 YFSETQ.

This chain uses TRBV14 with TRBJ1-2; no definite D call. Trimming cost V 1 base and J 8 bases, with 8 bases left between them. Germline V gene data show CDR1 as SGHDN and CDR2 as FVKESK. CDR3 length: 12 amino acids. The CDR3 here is CASSQGAPGYTF. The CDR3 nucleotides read TGTGCCAGCAGCCAAGGCGCACCCGGCTACACCTTC.

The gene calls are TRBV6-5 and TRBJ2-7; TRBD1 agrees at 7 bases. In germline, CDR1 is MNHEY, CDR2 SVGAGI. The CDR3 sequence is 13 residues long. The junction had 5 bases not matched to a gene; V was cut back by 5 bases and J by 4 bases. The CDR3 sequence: CASSPTTGYEQYF. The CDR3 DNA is TGTGCCAGCAGTCCCACGACAGGGTACGAGCAGTACTTC.

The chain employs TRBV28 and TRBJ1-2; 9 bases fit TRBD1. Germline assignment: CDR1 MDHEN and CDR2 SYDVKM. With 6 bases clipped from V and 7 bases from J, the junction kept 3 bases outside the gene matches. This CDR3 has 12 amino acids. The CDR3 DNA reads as TGTGCCAGCAGATCGGACAGGGGTGGCTACACCTTC. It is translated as CASRSDRGGYTF.

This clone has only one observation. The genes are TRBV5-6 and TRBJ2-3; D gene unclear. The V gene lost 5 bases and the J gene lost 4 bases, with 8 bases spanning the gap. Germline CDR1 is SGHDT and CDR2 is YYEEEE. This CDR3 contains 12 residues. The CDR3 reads CASSSMADTQYF. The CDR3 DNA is TGTGCCAGCAGTTCCATGGCAGATACGCAGTATTTT. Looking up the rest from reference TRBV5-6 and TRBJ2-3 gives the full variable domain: DAGVTQSPTHLIKTRGQQVTLRCSPKSGHDTVSWYQQALGQGPQFIFQYYEEEERQRGNFPDRFSGHQFPNYSSELNVNALLLGDSALYLCASSSMADTQYFGPGTRLTVL.

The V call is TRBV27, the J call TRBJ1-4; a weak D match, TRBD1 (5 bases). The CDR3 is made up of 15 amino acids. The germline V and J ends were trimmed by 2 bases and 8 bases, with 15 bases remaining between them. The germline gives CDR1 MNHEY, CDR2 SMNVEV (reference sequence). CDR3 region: CASSLGAIKREKLFF. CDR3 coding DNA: TGTGCCAGCAGTTTAGGGGCTATTAAAAGGGAAAAACTGTTTTTT.

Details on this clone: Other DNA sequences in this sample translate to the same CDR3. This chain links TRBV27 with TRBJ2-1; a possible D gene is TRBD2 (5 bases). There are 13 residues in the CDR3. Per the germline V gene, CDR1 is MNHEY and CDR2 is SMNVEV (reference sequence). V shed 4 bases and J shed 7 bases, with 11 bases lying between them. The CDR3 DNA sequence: TGTGCCAGCAGTTCTGGGAGTCGTAATGAGCAGTTCTTC. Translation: CASSSGSRNEQFF.

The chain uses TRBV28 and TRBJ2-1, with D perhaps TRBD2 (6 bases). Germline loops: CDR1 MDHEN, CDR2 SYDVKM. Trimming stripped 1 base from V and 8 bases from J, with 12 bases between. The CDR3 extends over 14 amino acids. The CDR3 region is CASSLFAGSDEQFF. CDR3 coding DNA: TGTGCCAGCAGTTTATTTGCCGGGAGTGATGAGCAGTTCTTC.

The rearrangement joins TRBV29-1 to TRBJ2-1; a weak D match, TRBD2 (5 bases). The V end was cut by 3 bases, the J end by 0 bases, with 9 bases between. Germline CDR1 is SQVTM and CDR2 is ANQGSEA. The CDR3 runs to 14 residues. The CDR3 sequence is CSVDWAGSYNEQFF. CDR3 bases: TGCAGCGTTGATTGGGCGGGCTCCTACAATGAGCAGTTCTTC.

The CDR3 DNA sequence: TGTGCCAGCCGAGGGCCAGGGCAGTACTTC. Protein sequence: CASRGPGQYF. This chain connects TRBV2 to TRBJ2-7, with D possibly matching TRBD2 (5 bases). CDR3 length: 10 residues. CDR1 is SNHLY and CDR2 is FYNNEI in the germline V gene. V was pared by 8 bases and J by 9 bases, with 11 bases between. The full variable domain, with the rest looked up from reference TRBV2 and TRBJ2-7, is EPEVTQTPSHQVTQMGQEVILRCVPISNHLYFYWYRQILGQKVEFLVSFYNNEISEKSEIFDDQFSVERPDGSNFTLKIRSTKLEDSAMYFCASRGPGQYFGPGTRLTVT.

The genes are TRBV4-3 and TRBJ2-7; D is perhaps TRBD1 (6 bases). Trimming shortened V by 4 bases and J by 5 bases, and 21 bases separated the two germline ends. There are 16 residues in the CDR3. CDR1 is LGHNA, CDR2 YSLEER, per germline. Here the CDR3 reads CASSPPLGQGLDEQYF. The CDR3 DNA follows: TGCGCCAGCAGCCCACCCCTGGGACAAGGGCTTGACGAGCAGTACTTC.

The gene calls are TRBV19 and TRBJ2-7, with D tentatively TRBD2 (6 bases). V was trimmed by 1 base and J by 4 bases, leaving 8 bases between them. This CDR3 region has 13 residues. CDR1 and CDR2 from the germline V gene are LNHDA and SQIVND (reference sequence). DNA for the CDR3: TGTGCCAGTAGTATAGGGCGGGGATACGAGCAGTACTTC. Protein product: CASSIGRGYEQYF.

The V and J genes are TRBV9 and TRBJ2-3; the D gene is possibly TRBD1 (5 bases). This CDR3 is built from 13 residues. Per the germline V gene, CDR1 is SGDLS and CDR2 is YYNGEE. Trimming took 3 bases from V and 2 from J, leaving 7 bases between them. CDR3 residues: CASSEGLTDTQYF. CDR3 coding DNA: TGTGCCAGCAGCGAGGGGCTCACAGATACGCAGTATTTT.

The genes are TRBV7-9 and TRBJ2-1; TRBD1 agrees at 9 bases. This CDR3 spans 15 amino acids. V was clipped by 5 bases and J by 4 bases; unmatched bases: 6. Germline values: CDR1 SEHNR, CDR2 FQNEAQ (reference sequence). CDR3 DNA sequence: TGTGCCAGCAGCCGGGACAGGGTTGGGTACAATGAGCAGTTCTTC. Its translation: CASSRDRVGYNEQFF.

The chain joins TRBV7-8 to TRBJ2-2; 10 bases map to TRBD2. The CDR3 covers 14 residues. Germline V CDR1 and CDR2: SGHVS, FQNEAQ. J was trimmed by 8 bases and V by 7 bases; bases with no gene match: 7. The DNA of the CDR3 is TGTGCCAGCACACCGGGACTAGCGCTGGGGGAGCTGTTTTTT. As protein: CASTPGLALGELFF.

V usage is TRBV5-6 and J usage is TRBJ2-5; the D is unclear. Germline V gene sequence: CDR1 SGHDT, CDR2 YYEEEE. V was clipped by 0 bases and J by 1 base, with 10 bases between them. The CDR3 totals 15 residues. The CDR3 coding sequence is TGTGCCAGCAGCTTGGAAGGGCAAGCCCAAGAGACCCAGTACTTC. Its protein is CASSLEGQAQETQYF.

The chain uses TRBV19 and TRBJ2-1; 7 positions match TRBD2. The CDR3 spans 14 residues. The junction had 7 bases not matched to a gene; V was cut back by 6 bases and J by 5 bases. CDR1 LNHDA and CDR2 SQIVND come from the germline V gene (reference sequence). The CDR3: CASSLAGDHNEQFF. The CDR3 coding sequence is TGTGCCAGTAGCCTCGCGGGAGACCACAATGAGCAGTTCTTC.